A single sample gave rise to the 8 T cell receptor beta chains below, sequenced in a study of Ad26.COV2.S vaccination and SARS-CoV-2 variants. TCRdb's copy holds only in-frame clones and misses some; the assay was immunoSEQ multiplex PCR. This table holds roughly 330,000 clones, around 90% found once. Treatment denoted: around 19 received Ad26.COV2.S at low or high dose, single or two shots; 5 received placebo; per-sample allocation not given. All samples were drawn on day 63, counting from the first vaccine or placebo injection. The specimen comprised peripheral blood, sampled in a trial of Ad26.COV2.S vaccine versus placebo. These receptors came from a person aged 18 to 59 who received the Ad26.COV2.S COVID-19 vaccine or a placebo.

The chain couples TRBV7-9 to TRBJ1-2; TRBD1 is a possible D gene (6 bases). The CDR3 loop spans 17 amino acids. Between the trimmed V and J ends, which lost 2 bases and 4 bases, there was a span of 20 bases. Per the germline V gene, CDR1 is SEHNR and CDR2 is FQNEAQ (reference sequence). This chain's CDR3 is CASSLLVGRGRIYGYTF. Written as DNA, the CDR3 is TGTGCCAGCAGCTTATTGGTCGGACGGGGGCGCATCTATGGCTACACCTTC.

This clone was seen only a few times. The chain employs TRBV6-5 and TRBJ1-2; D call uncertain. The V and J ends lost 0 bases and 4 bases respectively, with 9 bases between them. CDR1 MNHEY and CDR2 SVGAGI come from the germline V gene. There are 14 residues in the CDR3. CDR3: CASSYSEDLYGYTF. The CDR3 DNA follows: TGTGCCAGCAGTTACTCGGAGGACCTCTATGGCTACACCTTC.

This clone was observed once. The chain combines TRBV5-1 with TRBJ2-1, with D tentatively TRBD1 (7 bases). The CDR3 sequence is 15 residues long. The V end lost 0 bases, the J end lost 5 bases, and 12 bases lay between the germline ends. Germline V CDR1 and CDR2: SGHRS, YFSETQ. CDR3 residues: CASSLGGTVDNEQFF. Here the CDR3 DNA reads TGCGCCAGCAGCTTGGGCGGGACAGTTGACAATGAGCAGTTCTTC.

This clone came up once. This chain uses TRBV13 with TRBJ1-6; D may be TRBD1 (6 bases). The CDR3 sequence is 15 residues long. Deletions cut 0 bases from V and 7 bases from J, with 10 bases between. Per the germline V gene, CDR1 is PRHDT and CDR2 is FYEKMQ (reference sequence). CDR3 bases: TGTGCCAGCAGCTTAGGGGGACATCTAAATTCACCCCTCCACTTT. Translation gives CASSLGGHLNSPLHF.

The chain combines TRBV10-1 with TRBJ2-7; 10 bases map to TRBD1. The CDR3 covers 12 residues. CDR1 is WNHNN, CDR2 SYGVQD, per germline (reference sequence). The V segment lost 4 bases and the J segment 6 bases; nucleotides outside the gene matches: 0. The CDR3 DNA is TGCGCCAGCAGTGGGACAGGGGGCGAGCAGTACTTC. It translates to CASSGTGGEQYF.

CDR3 region: CASSFDATLNNEQFF. In DNA form, the CDR3 reads TGTGCCAGCAGTTTTGACGCGACACTTAACAATGAGCAGTTCTTC. J is TRBJ2-1 and V is TRBV28; D is unresolved. The germline V gene has CDR1 MDHEN and CDR2 SYDVKM. The CDR3 has 15 residues. The germline V and J ends were trimmed by 3 bases and 5 bases, with 14 bases remaining between them.

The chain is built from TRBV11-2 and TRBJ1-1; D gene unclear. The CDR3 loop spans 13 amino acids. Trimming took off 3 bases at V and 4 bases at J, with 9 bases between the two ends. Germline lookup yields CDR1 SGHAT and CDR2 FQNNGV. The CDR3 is CASSFVRSTEAFF. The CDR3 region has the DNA TGTGCCAGCAGCTTTGTCAGGAGCACTGAAGCTTTCTTT.

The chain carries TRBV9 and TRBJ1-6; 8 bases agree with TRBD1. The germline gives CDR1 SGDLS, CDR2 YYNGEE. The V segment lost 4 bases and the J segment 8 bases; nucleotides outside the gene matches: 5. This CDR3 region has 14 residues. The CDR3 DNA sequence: TGTGCCAGCAGCTTGAGGGACAGGCATTCACCCCTCCACTTT. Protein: CASSLRDRHSPLHF. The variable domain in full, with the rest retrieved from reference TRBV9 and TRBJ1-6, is DSGVTQTPKHLITATGQRVTLRCSPRSGDLSVYWYQQSLDQGLQFLIQYYNGEERAKGNILERFSAQQFPDLHSELNLSSLELGDSALYFCASSLRDRHSPLHFGNGTRLTVT.